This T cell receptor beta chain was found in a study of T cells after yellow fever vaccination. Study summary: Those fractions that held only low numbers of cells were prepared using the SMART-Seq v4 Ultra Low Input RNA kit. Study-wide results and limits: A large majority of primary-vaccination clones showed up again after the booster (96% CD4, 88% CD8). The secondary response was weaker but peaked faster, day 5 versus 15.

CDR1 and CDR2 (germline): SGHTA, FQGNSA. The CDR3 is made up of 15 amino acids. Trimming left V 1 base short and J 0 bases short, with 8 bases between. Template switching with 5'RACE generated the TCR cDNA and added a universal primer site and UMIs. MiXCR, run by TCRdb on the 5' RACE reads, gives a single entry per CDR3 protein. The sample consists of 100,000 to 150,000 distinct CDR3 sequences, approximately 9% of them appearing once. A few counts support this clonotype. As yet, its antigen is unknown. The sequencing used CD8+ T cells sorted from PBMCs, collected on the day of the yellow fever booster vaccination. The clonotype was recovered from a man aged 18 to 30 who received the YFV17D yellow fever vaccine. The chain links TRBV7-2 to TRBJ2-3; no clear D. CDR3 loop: CASSLVPLSTDTQYF. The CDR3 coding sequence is TGTGCCAGCAGCTTAGTACCCCTTAGCACAGATACGCAGTATTTT.